This passage covers 14 T cell receptor beta chains from one sample sequenced in a study of PD-L1 blockade in urothelial cancer. TCRdb's table, derived via immunoSEQ multiplex PCR, lists solely in-frame clones and lacks some. The sample yields tens of thousands of clones, approximately 86% seen once. The time point denotes: peripheral blood 6 weeks after treatment start. Sequenced here: PBMCs, sampled around atezolizumab (anti-PD-L1) treatment. The receptor set was obtained from a man in his 60s with urothelial cancer.

This sequence joins TRBV5-4 and TRBJ2-7; D gene ambiguous. CDR1 and CDR2 from the germline V gene are SGHNT and YYREEE (reference sequence). The CDR3 has 11 residues. V lost 7 bases and J 4 bases, leaving 9 bases between the germline ends. The CDR3 here is CASRGEYEQYF. The CDR3 region has the DNA TGTGCCAGCCGAGGAGAATACGAGCAGTACTTC.

The rearrangement joins TRBV5-8 to TRBJ1-2; 10 bases are a match to TRBD1. The CDR3 is 14 residues long. V trimming: 3 bases; J trimming: 4 bases; junction bases outside the gene matches: 3. Germline CDR1 reads SGHTS; CDR2 reads YDEGEE. CDR3 loop: CASSSRTGGYGYTF. In DNA, the CDR3 is TGTGCCAGCAGCTCCCGGACAGGGGGCTATGGCTACACCTTC.

This chain connects TRBV7-2 to TRBJ2-7; TRBD1 matches 10 bases. J lost 6 bases, V lost 1 base, and 0 bases had no gene match. Germline V gives CDR1 SGHTA, CDR2 FQGNSA. The CDR3 is 13 amino acids. The CDR3 is CASSLGTGGEQYF. The CDR3, as DNA: TGTGCCAGCAGCTTAGGGACAGGGGGCGAGCAGTACTTC. Drawing the rest from reference TRBV7-2 and TRBJ2-7, the complete variable domain is GAGVSQSPSNKVTEKGKDVELRCDPISGHTALYWYRQSLGQGLEFLIYFQGNSAPDKSGLPSDRFSAERTGGSVSTLTIQRTQQEDSAVYLCASSLGTGGEQYFGPGTRLTVT.

In this sample, this clone turned up a few times. The gene calls are TRBV5-1 and TRBJ1-3, with no clear D. The V gene lost 2 bases and the J gene lost 4 bases, with 10 bases spanning the gap. This CDR3 has 14 amino acids. Germline V gene lookup returns CDR1 SGHRS and CDR2 YFSETQ. CDR3 amino acids: CASSLYESGNTIYF. DNA for the CDR3: TGCGCCAGCAGCTTATATGAGTCAGGAAACACCATATATTTT.

This chain connects TRBV5-4 to TRBJ2-1; TRBD1 aligns across 8 bases. Losses at the gene ends were 0 bases for V and 5 bases for J; bases not matched to a gene: 4. CDR1 and CDR2 from the germline V gene are SGHNT and YYREEE (reference sequence). The CDR3 is 15 residues long. CDR3 sequence (DNA): TGTGCCAGCAGCTTGGCGACAGGGGCTGACAATGAGCAGTTCTTC. This encodes CASSLATGADNEQFF.

The chain employs TRBV5-1 and TRBJ2-1; 9 positions agree with TRBD2. The trim removed 4 bases at V and 3 bases at J, leaving 5 bases unmatched. The CDR3 has 15 amino acids. CDR1 and CDR2 (germline): SGHRS, YFSETQ. The CDR3 DNA sequence: TGCGCCAGCAGCGGGGAGACTAGCGGCTACAATGAGCAGTTCTTC. The encoded protein is CASSGETSGYNEQFF.

This chain uses TRBV21-1 with TRBJ2-1; TRBD2, the table's D call, lacks a check against the DNA. TRBV21-1 corresponds to a pseudogene. The CDR3 totals 18 residues. The CDR3 region has the DNA TGTGCCAGCAGCAAAGATAGACTAGCGGGCGTACAGCACAATGAGCAGTTCTTC. Its protein product is CASSKDRLAGVQHNEQFF.

This chain uses TRBV6-5 with TRBJ2-3; tentatively, D is TRBD2 (6 bases). The CDR3 runs to 13 residues. CDR1 and CDR2 (germline): MNHEY, SVGAGI. The V gene lost 11 bases and the J gene lost 2 bases, with 14 bases spanning the gap. The CDR3 DNA reads TGTGCCGCGGGGACCTCACACACAGATACGCAGTATTTT. It is translated as CAAGTSHTDTQYF.

The CDR3 spells CASSVATGGKNSPLHF. CDR3 nucleotide sequence: TGTGCCAGCAGCGTAGCTACGGGGGGCAAGAATTCACCCCTCCACTTT. The V gene is TRBV9, the J gene TRBJ1-6, with TRBD1 as a possible D gene (6 bases). V was pared by 0 bases and J by 7 bases, with 14 bases between. Germline V CDR1 and CDR2: SGDLS, YYNGEE. There are 16 residues in the CDR3.

A single count supports this clone. The chain links TRBV5-1 to TRBJ1-5; weak D call: TRBD1 (5 bases). V gave up 0 bases and J gave up 7 bases, with 11 bases separating them. The CDR3 runs to 14 residues. Germline V gene data show CDR1 as SGHRS and CDR2 as YFSETQ. The CDR3 region is CASSLVGGGQPQHF. The CDR3 bases are TGCGCCAGCAGCTTGGTTGGTGGGGGGCAGCCCCAGCATTTT.

Turning to this clone: Other DNA sequences in this specimen translate into the identical CDR3. The rearrangement joins TRBV5-1 to TRBJ1-1, with 7 bases aligning to TRBD1. This CDR3 is built from 14 residues. J lost 5 bases, V lost 0 bases, and 4 bases had no gene match. The germline V gene encodes CDR1 SGHRS and CDR2 YFSETQ. The CDR3 reads CASSLDRGRTEAFF. CDR3 in DNA: TGCGCCAGCAGCTTGGACAGGGGAAGGACTGAAGCTTTCTTT.

The chain has TRBV5-5 and TRBJ2-7; D remains unclear. The CDR3 has 16 residues. Trimming took off 0 bases at V and 0 bases at J, with 13 bases between the two ends. Germline assignment: CDR1 SGHKS and CDR2 YYEKEE (reference sequence). CDR3 region: CASSLVASPSSYEQYF. The CDR3 DNA is TGTGCCAGCAGCTTGGTAGCATCCCCGAGCTCCTACGAGCAGTACTTC. The full variable domain, its missing parts supplied by reference TRBV5-5 and TRBJ2-7, is DAGVTQSPTHLIKTRGQQVTLRCSPISGHKSVSWYQQVLGQGPQFIFQYYEKEERGRGNFPDRFSARQFPNYSSELNVNALLLGDSALYLCASSLVASPSSYEQYFGPGTRLTVT.

This clone was detected only once. The chain recombines TRBV27 with TRBJ1-1; weak D call: TRBD1 (6 bases). V was clipped by 3 bases and J by 4 bases, with 15 bases between them. Germline assignment: CDR1 MNHEY and CDR2 SMNVEV (reference sequence). The CDR3 runs to 15 residues. The CDR3 loop reads CASSLRRQVGTEAFF. CDR3 bases: TGTGCCAGCAGTTTGCGGCGACAGGTGGGCACTGAAGCTTTCTTT.

V gene TRBV5-1 combines with J gene TRBJ1-3; TRBD1 agrees at 9 bases. Trimming took 0 bases from V and 0 from J; bases not matched to a gene: 1. The CDR3 consists of 16 residues. Germline values: CDR1 SGHRS, CDR2 YFSETQ. CDR3 nucleotide sequence: TGCGCCAGCAGCTTGGAGGGACAGGGCTCTGGAAACACCATATATTTT. Encoded protein: CASSLEGQGSGNTIYF.